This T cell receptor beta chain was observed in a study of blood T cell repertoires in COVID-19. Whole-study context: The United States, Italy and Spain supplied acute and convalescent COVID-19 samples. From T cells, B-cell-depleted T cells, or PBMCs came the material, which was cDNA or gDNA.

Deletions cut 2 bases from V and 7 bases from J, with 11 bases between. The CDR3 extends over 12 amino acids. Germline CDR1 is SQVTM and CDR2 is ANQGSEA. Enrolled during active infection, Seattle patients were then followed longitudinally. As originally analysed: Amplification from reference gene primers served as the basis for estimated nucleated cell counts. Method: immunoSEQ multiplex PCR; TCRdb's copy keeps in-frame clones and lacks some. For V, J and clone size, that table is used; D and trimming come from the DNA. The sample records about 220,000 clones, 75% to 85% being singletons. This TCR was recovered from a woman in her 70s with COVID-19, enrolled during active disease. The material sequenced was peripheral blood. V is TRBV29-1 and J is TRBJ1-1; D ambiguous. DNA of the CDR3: TGCAGCGTTGAAAGCATGAACCTTGAAGCTTTCTTT. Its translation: CSVESMNLEAFF.